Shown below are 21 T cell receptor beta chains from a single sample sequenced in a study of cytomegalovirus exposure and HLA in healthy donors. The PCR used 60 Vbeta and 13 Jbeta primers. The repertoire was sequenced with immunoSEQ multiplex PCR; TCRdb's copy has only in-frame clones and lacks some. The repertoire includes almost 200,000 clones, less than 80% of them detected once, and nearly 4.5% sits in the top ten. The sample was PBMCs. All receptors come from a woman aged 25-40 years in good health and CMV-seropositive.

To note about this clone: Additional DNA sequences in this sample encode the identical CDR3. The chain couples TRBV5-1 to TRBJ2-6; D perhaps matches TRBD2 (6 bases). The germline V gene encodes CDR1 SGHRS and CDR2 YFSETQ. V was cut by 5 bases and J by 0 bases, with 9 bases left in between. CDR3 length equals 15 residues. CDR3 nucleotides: TGCGCCAGCAGTCTGGGGGGCTCTGGGGCCAACGTCCTGACTTTC. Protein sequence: CASSLGGSGANVLTF.

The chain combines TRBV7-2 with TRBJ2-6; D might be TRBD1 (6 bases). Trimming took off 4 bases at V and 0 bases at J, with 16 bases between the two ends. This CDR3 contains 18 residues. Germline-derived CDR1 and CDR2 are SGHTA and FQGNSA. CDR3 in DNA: TGTGCCAGCAGCTCACAGGGAATGGCGTACTCTGGGGCCAACGTCCTGACTTTC. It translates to CASSSQGMAYSGANVLTF.

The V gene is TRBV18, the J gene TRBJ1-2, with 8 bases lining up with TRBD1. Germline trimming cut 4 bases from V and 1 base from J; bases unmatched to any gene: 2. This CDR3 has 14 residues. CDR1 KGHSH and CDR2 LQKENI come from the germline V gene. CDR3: CASSRDRSNYGYTF. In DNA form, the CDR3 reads TGTGCCAGCTCACGGGACAGGAGTAACTATGGCTACACCTTC. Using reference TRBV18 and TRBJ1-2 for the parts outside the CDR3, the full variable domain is NAGVMQNPRHLVRRRGQEARLRCSPMKGHSHVYWYRQLPEEGLKFMVYLQKENIIDESGMPKERFSAEFPKEGPSILRIQQVVRGDSAAYFCASSRDRSNYGYTFGSGTRLTVV.

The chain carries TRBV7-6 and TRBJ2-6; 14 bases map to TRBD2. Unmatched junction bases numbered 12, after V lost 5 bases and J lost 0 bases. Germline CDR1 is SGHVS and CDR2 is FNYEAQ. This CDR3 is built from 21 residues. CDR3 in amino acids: CASSAGTSGSYSLSGANVLTF. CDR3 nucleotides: TGTGCCAGCAGCGCCGGGACTAGCGGGAGCTACAGCCTCTCTGGGGCCAACGTCCTGACTTTC.

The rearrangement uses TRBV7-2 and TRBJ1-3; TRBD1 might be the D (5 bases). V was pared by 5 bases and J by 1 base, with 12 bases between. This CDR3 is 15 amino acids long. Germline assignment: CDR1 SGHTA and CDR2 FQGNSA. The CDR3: CASSAIGGSGNTIYF. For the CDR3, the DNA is TGTGCCAGCAGCGCAATCGGGGGTTCTGGAAACACCATATATTTT.

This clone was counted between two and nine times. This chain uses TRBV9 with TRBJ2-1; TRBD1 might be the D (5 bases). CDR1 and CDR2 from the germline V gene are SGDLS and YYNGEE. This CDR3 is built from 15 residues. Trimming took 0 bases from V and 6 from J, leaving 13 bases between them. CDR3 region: CASSVADSAVNEQFF. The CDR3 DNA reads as TGTGCCAGCAGCGTAGCCGACAGTGCGGTCAATGAGCAGTTCTTC. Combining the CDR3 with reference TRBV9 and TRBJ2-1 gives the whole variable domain DSGVTQTPKHLITATGQRVTLRCSPRSGDLSVYWYQQSLDQGLQFLIQYYNGEERAKGNILERFSAQQFPDLHSELNLSSLELGDSALYFCASSVADSAVNEQFFGPGTRLTVL.

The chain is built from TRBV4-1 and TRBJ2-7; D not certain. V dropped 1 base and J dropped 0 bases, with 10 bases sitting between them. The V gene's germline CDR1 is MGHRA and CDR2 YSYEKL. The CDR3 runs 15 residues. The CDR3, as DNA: TGCGCCAGCAGCCAAGGGCAGGAAAGCTCCTACGAGCAGTACTTC. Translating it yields CASSQGQESSYEQYF.

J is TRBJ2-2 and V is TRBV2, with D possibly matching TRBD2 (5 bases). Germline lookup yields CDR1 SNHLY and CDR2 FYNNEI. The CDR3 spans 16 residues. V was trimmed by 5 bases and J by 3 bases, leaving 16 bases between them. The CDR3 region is CASSPPTAEDTGELFF. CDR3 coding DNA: TGTGCCAGCAGTCCACCCACAGCGGAAGACACCGGGGAGCTGTTTTTT.

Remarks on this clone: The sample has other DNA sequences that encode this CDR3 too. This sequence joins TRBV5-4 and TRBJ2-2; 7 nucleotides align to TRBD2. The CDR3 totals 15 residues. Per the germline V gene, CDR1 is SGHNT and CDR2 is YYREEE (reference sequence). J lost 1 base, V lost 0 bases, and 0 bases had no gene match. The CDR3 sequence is CASSLGGGNTGELFF. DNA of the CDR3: TGTGCCAGCAGCTTGGGCGGGGGGAACACCGGGGAGCTGTTTTTT.

The CDR3 DNA follows: TGTGCCAGCAGCTTGAGGGGACTAGCGGGTTACCCCACCGGGGAGCTGTTTTTT. Its protein product is CASSLRGLAGYPTGELFF. The chain joins TRBV5-6 to TRBJ2-2; 12 bases map to TRBD2. This CDR3 comprises 18 residues. After removal of 1 base from V and 4 bases from J, the junction contained 8 bases not matched to a gene. Germline CDR1 SGHDT, CDR2 YYEEEE.

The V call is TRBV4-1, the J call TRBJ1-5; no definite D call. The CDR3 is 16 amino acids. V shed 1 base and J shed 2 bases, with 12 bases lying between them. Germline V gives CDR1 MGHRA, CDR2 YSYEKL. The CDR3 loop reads CASSQVGPVGNQPQHF. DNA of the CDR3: TGCGCCAGCAGCCAAGTGGGCCCAGTGGGCAATCAGCCCCAGCATTTT.

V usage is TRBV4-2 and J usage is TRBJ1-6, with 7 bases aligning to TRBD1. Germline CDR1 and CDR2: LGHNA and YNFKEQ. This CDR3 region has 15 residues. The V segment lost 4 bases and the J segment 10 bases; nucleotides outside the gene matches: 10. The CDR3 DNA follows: TGTGCCAGCAGCCCGACTCGGACAGGAGACTCACCCCTCCACTTT. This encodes CASSPTRTGDSPLHF.

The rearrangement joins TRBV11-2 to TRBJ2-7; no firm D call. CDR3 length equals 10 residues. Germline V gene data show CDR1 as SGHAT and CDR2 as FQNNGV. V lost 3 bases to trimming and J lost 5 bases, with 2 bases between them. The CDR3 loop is CASSFDEQYF. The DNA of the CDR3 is TGTGCCAGCAGCTTCGACGAGCAGTACTTC. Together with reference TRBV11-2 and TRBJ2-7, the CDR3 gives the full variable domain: EAGVAQSPRYKIIEKRQSVAFWCNPISGHATLYWYQQILGQGPKLLIQFQNNGVVDDSQLPKDRFSAERLKGVDSTLKIQPAKLEDSAVYLCASSFDEQYFGPGTRLTVT.

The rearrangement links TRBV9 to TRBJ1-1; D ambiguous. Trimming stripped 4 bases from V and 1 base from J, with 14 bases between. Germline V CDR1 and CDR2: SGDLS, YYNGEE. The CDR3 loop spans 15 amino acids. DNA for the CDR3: TGTGCCAGCAGCCCAAAGACTGAATGGAACACTGAAGCTTTCTTT. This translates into CASSPKTEWNTEAFF.

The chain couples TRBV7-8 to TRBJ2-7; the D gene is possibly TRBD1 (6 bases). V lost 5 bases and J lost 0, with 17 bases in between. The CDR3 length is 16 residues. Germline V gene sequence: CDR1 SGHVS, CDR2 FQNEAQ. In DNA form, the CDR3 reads TGTGCCAGCAGCCTCGGGGACAAAGCAGCCTCCTACGAGCAGTACTTC. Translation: CASSLGDKAASYEQYF.

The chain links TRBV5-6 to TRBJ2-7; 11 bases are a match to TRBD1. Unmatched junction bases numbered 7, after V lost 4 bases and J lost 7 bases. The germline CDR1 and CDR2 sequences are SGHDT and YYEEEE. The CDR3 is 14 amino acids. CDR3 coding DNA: TGTGCCAGCAGCCTGGACGGGACAGGGGGAGAGCAGTACTTC. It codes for CASSLDGTGGEQYF.

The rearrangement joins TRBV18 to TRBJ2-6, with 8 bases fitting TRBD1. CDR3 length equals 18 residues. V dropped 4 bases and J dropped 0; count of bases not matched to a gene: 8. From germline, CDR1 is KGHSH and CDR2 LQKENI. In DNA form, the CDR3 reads TGTGCCAGCTCACAAACGGGGACAGGCATCTCTGGGGCCAACGTCCTGACTTTC. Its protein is CASSQTGTGISGANVLTF. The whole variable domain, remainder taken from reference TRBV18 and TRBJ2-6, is NAGVMQNPRHLVRRRGQEARLRCSPMKGHSHVYWYRQLPEEGLKFMVYLQKENIIDESGMPKERFSAEFPKEGPSILRIQQVVRGDSAAYFCASSQTGTGISGANVLTFGAGSRLTVL.

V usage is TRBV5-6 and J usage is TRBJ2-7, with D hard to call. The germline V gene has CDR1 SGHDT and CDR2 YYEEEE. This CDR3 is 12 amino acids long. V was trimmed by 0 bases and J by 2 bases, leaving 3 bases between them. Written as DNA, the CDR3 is TGTGCCAGCAGCTTGGGCGCCTACGAGCAGTACTTC. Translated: CASSLGAYEQYF.

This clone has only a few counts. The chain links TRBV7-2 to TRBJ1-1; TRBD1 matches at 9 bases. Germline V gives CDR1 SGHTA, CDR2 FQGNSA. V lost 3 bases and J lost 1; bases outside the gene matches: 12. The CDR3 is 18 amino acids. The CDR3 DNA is TGTGCCAGCAGCTTGGACCGGGACAGGGCGGTCGAGAACACTGAAGCTTTCTTT. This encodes CASSLDRDRAVENTEAFF.

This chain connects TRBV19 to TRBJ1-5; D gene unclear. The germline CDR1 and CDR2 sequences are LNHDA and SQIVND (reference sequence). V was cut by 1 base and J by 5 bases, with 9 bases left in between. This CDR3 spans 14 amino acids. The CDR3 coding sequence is TGTGCCAGTAGTATAGGTCTACGAGATCAGCCCCAGCATTTT. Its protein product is CASSIGLRDQPQHF.

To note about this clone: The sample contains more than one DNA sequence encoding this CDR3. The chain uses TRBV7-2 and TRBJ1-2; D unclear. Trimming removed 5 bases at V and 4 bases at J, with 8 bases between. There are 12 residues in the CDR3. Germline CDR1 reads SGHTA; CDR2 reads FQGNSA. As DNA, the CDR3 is TGTGCCAGCAGCCGGGATACCTATGGCTACACCTTC. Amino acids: CASSRDTYGYTF.